This T cell receptor beta chain was sequenced during a study of shared clonotypes between healthy human individuals. Whole-study results and caveats: Clonotype sharing among donors likely depends on sequencing depth. Sampling involved blood alone; tissue repertoires likely differ.

The data were produced by immunoSEQ multiplex PCR, yet TCRdb's version contains in-frame clones alone and is incomplete. The top ten clones hold around 0.38% of a sample with 2,500,000 or so clones, roughly 90% of them seen once. The CDR3 is 19 amino acids. With V trimmed by 4 bases and J by 4 bases, 13 bases remained unmatched. Germline-derived CDR1 and CDR2 are SGHDN and FVKESK. Concerning this clone: No antigen is known for it.

Sequenced material: naive CD4+ T cells from PBMCs. Stated subset: CD45RA+ positively selected. The V and J genes are TRBV14 and TRBJ2-2; 12 bases map to TRBD2. The TCR originated in a man aged 18 to 29 in good health. Some clones in this sample may be carry-over from other donors' samples. The CDR3, as DNA: TGTGCCAGCAGCCGCGCCACGCTACTAGCGGGAGGACTCACCGGGGAGCTGTTTTTT. It encodes CASSRATLLAGGLTGELFF.